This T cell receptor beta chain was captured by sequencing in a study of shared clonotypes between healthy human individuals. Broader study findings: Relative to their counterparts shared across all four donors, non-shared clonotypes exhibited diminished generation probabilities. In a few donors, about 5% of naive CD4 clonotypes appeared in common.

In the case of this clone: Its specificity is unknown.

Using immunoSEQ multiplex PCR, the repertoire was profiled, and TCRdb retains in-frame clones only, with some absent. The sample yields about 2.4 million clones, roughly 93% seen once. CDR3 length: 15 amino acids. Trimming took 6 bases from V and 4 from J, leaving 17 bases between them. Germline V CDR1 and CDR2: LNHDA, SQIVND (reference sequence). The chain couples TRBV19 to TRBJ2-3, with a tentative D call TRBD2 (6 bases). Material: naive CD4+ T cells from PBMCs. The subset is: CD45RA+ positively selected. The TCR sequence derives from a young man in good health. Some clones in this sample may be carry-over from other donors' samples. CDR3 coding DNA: TGTGCCAGTAGGGGGACTTCCCGGCGGGCAGATACGCAGTATTTT. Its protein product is CASRGTSRRADTQYF.